What follows describes a single T cell receptor beta chain. Its antigen remains undetermined. The record has no base qualities; no much larger clone is one base away. The immunoSEQ Assay, a bias-controlled multiplex PCR, was used to amplify TCRbeta CDR3 regions from genomic DNA. The source study handled its data this way. Within the assay, amplification of reference gene primers was used to estimate how many nucleated cells each sample contained. Sequence reads were collapsed and filtered to measure the absolute abundance of every unique TCRbeta CDR3 rearrangement. For each sample, productive Simpson clonality was calculated as the square root of Simpson's diversity index over productive rearrangements. The table was pulled from immuneACCESS by TCRdb, which kept in-frame rearrangements only. Such tables lose some clones; where checked, under half of the loss comes from unresolved V genes, and the rest has no known cause. The V and J calls and clone size come from that table; D and trimming were worked out from the DNA. The table for this sample lists roughly 140,000 clones; roughly 84% of them were counted only once. About 7% of the sample is taken by the ten largest.

CDR1 and CDR2 were assigned from the germline V gene as SGHRS and YFSETQ. V ends up 1 base short and J 4 bases short, with an unmatched junction base count of 10. The CDR3 runs 17 amino acids, cysteine and phenylalanine included. The sequence is cut down to CDR3 DNA, 51 bases in frame from base 1. Whole blood was collected in K2EDTA tubes by collaborating institutions according to the institutions' own protocols. For TCRbeta analysis, collaborators shipped samples in one of three forms: frozen whole blood, isolated PBMCs, or DNA extracted from either of those sample types. The source of the sample is a study of blood T cell repertoires in COVID-19 (dated by TCRdb to about 2020). In the study overall: Samples from collaborators originated in the United States, Italy and Spain and spanned both the acute and convalescent phases of COVID-19. The material from the prospective study consisted of cDNA or gDNA derived from T cells, B-cell-depleted T cells, or PBMCs. Deeply sampled blood TCRbeta repertoires from subjects exposed to, actively infected with, or recovered from COVID-19 were included in the dataset. The repertoires were released in a freely available public database intended as a resource for research on the immune response to SARS-CoV-2. Samples came from the ongoing ImmuneRACE study (first 160 participants) plus 1,254 subjects from 6 global collaborators. A de-identified subject ID, COVID-19 status, age in years and sex were almost always included in the sample metadata. HLA class I and class II types, where available, came from metadata supplied by the sample provider rather than from assay-based typing. Overall study results and their limits: The amount of clinical and demographic metadata varied by source and participant and was provided uncurated.

Sequencing input: peripheral blood. The V and J genes are TRBV5-1 and TRBJ2-5; a stretch of 10 junction bases matches TRBD2. The source is a woman aged 45-65 years in a cohort sampled during active or convalescent COVID-19. The bases are TGCGCCAGCAGCTTGTCCCCTCTAGCGGGGGTAGGAGAGACCCAGTACTTC. Its product reads: CASSLSPLAGVGETQYF.